The present T cell receptor beta chain was sequenced within a study of T cell changes during pregnancy in multiple sclerosis (dated by TCRdb to the late 2010s). Background for the entire study: The study looked at changes in the T cell repertoire across pregnancy in women with multiple sclerosis.

The library was prepared using the immunoSEQ multiplex PCR assay. Imported from immuneACCESS, the table was reduced by TCRdb to in-frame sequences with V and J called. These copies leave out some clones; in studies compared against another copy, an unresolved V gene accounts for under half, and the cause of the remainder is not known. The sample data list some 38,000 clones, and around 90% of these were observed just once. The ten top clones hold 9% to 13% of the sample. From the cysteine up to the phenylalanine, the CDR3 has a length of 15 residues. The CDR3 DNA has 45 bases and is translated from base 1. V drops 9 bases and J drops 2 bases, leaving 20 bases in between. CDR1 is given as SNHLY and CDR2 as FYNNEI, both from the germline V gene. Turning to this clone: Its antigen is currently not known. Base-call qualities are not available, and no considerably larger clone is one nucleotide away.

The material was CD8+ T cells from peripheral blood mononuclear cells, obtained after pregnancy. The receptor's source is a female donor with multiple sclerosis, enrolled in a pregnancy study. The receptor chain draws on TRBV2 and TRBJ2-7; possibly the D gene is TRBD2, per 6 matching bases. The CDR3 in this case is CASTGGWKVAYEQYF. The DNA sequence reads TGTGCCAGTACAGGAGGGTGGAAGGTCGCCTACGAGCAGTACTTC.